This paragraph reports one T cell receptor (beta chain). Germline values: CDR1 SQVTM, CDR2 ANQGSEA. Trimming shortened V by 6 bases and J by 3 bases, and 11 bases separated the two germline ends. CDR3 size: 13 residues. The PCR ran on 60 Vbeta and 13 Jbeta primers. Here immunoSEQ multiplex PCR was the method, and the copy in TCRdb shows in-frame clones only, minus some. Of about 160,000 clones in the sample, about three quarters were seen once. This specimen comes from a study of cytomegalovirus exposure and HLA in healthy donors. The sequenced sample was PBMCs. The receptor was derived from a woman aged 50 to 60 in good health and CMV-seropositive. V usage is TRBV29-1 and J usage is TRBJ1-4; possibly TRBD1 for D (6 bases). The CDR3 coding sequence is TGCAGCGTGGTTCAGGGGCCTAATGAAAAACTGTTTTTT. Its translation is CSVVQGPNEKLFF.